A single sample is the source of the 21 T cell receptor beta chains below, sequenced in a study of glioma-infiltrating T cells after dendritic cell vaccination. Assay used: immunoSEQ multiplex PCR; TCRdb lists only in-frame clones, some missing. This sample carries 85,000 to 100,000 clones, 85% of them seen once, and the ten largest clones take around 9.3%. Time point reported: after dendritic cell vaccination, including at tumor progression/relapse. The sequences come from blood, collected after dendritic cell vaccination. These receptor sequences come from a human donor with glioblastoma.

This clone has ten or more counts. V and J are TRBV6-1 and TRBJ1-2; TRBD1 might be the D (6 bases). CDR1 MNHNS and CDR2 SASEGT come from the germline V gene. The CDR3 is 15 residues long. Between the trimmed V and J ends, which lost 1 base and 4 bases, there was a span of 13 bases. The CDR3 nucleotides are TGTGCCAGCAGTGAAGAGATGGGGGCTGGCTATGGCTACACCTTC. Encoded protein: CASSEEMGAGYGYTF.

In its sample, this clone was seen once. The chain links TRBV7-8 to TRBJ2-1; 14 bases are shared with TRBD2. From germline, CDR1 is SGHVS and CDR2 FQNEAQ. The CDR3 extends over 18 amino acids. V lost 3 bases, J lost 6 bases, and 10 bases stayed unmatched. This chain's CDR3 is CASSFNPLTSGRVNEQFF. The CDR3 coding sequence is TGTGCCAGCAGCTTCAATCCGTTGACTAGCGGGAGGGTCAATGAGCAGTTCTTC.

The rearrangement joins TRBV5-8 to TRBJ2-3; D unclear. The CDR3 covers 13 residues. Germline V CDR1 and CDR2: SGHTS, YDEGEE. Trimming took 0 bases from V and 0 from J, leaving 2 bases between them. The CDR3 region has the DNA TGTGCCAGCAGCTTGGCTAGCACAGATACGCAGTATTTT. This gives the protein CASSLASTDTQYF.

CDR3 DNA sequence: TGTGCCAGTAGTATACGGACAGGCGATAATTCACCCCTCCACTTT. Amino acids: CASSIRTGDNSPLHF. The chain has TRBV19 and TRBJ1-6; TRBD1 matches 7 bases. This CDR3 region has 15 residues. V lost 2 bases and J lost 5; bases outside the gene matches: 3. CDR1 is LNHDA and CDR2 is SQIVND in the germline V gene (reference sequence).

This clone was detected once. The chain combines TRBV6-5 with TRBJ1-5, with no clear D. The CDR3 spans 13 residues. Trimming took off 10 bases at V and 3 bases at J, with 13 bases between the two ends. Germline assignment: CDR1 MNHEY and CDR2 SVGAGI. CDR3 nucleotides: TGTGCCAACCCCACGGGAAACAATCAGCCCCAGCATTTT. Amino acids: CANPTGNNQPQHF.

J is TRBJ2-3 and V is TRBV15, with D tentatively TRBD1 (5 bases). V dropped 7 bases and J dropped 2 bases, with 13 bases sitting between them. The CDR3 extends over 14 amino acids. Germline-derived CDR1 and CDR2 are LNHNV and YYDKDF (reference sequence). Written as DNA, the CDR3 is TGTGCCACCAAGATAGGGGCCAACACAGATACGCAGTATTTT. Translation gives CATKIGANTDTQYF. Based on the CDR3 plus reference TRBV15 and TRBJ2-3, the full variable domain is DAMVIQNPRYQVTQFGKPVTLSCSQTLNHNVMYWYQQKSSQAPKLLFHYYDKDFNNEADTPDNFQSRRPNTSFCFLDIRSPGLGDTAMYLCATKIGANTDTQYFGPGTRLTVL.

V is TRBV7-2 and J is TRBJ2-7; TRBD2 aligns across 7 bases. Germline assignment: CDR1 SGHTA and CDR2 FQGNSA. The CDR3 extends over 13 amino acids. J gave up 1 base and V 5 bases, and 2 bases lay outside the gene matches. The CDR3 DNA reads TGTGCCAGCAGCGGGAGGGAATCCTACGAGCAGTACTTC. This codes for CASSGRESYEQYF.

The rearrangement uses TRBV28 and TRBJ1-6, with TRBD1 matching 9 bases. This CDR3 is built from 16 residues. CDR1 MDHEN and CDR2 SYDVKM come from the germline V gene. Unmatched junction bases numbered 6, after V lost 5 bases and J lost 4 bases. The CDR3 DNA reads TGTGCCAGCAGTAACCCGGGACAGGGATATAATTCACCCCTCCACTTT. Translated: CASSNPGQGYNSPLHF. Using reference TRBV28 and TRBJ1-6 for the parts outside the CDR3, the full variable domain is DVKVTQSSRYLVKRTGEKVFLECVQDMDHENMFWYRQDPGLGLRLIYFSYDVKMKEKGDIPEGYSVSREKKERFSLILESASTNQTSMYLCASSNPGQGYNSPLHFGNGTRLTVT.

The chain uses TRBV2 and TRBJ2-1, with TRBD2 identical over 10 bases. The CDR3 spans 18 residues. The junction had 10 bases not matched to a gene; V was cut back by 4 bases and J by 1 base. CDR1 is SNHLY and CDR2 is FYNNEI in the germline V gene. The CDR3 DNA sequence: TGTGCCAGCAGTGGGGCGACAGCGGGGGGGCCGTCCTACAATGAGCAGTTCTTC. Translating gives CASSGATAGGPSYNEQFF.

J is TRBJ2-1 and V is TRBV7-3; D is ambiguous. Trimming took off 5 bases at V and 5 bases at J, with 13 bases between the two ends. This CDR3 is built from 14 residues. Germline CDR1 reads SGHTA; CDR2 reads FQGTGA. The CDR3 protein is CASSPGGNHNEQFF. In DNA form, the CDR3 reads TGTGCCAGCAGCCCCGGCGGAAACCACAATGAGCAGTTCTTC. The whole variable domain, filled in from reference TRBV7-3 and TRBJ2-1, reads GAGVSQTPSNKVTEKGKYVELRCDPISGHTALYWYRQSLGQGPEFLIYFQGTGAADDSGLPNDRFFAVRPEGSVSTLKIQRTERGDSAVYLCASSPGGNHNEQFFGPGTRLTVL.

This chain uses TRBV6-6 with TRBJ2-5, with 12 bases matching TRBD2. Trimming cost V 6 bases and J 2 bases; bases outside gene matches: 4. This CDR3 spans 15 amino acids. Germline CDR1 and CDR2: MNHNY and SVGAGI (reference sequence). CDR3 sequence reads: CASSALAGGQETQYF. The CDR3 DNA reads as TGTGCCAGCAGCGCACTAGCGGGGGGACAAGAGACCCAGTACTTC.

V usage is TRBV7-9 and J usage is TRBJ2-3, with D perhaps matching TRBD2 (5 bases). CDR1 SEHNR and CDR2 FQNEAQ come from the germline V gene (reference sequence). There are 16 residues in the CDR3. V lost 3 bases and J 4 bases, leaving 17 bases between the germline ends. CDR3 loop: CASSFGVQRTADTQYF. DNA of the CDR3: TGTGCCAGCAGCTTCGGGGTGCAAAGGACCGCAGATACGCAGTATTTT.

J is TRBJ2-4 and V is TRBV7-2, with D tentatively TRBD1 (6 bases). Trimming left V 5 bases short and J 6 bases short, with 20 bases between. The CDR3 has 16 residues. Germline V gene sequence: CDR1 SGHTA, CDR2 FQGNSA. CDR3 loop: CASSKEWSTGLNIQYF. In DNA form, the CDR3 reads TGTGCCAGCAGCAAAGAATGGTCAACAGGGCTAAACATTCAGTACTTC.

V gene TRBV7-8 combines with J gene TRBJ1-6; D is possibly TRBD1 (6 bases). With 5 bases removed from V and 10 bases from J, the gap between germline ends came to 24 bases. This CDR3 contains 17 residues. CDR1 and CDR2 (germline): SGHVS, FQNEAQ. CDR3 sequence (DNA): TGTGCCAGCAGCCCTGGGAGGGGGAAAACTAGTGGGTCACCCCTCCACTTT. Its protein product is CASSPGRGKTSGSPLHF. Full variable domain (outside the CDR3, taken from reference TRBV7-8 and TRBJ1-6): GAGVSQSPRYKVAKRGQDVALRCDPISGHVSLFWYQQALGQGPEFLTYFQNEAQLDKSGLPSDRFFAERPEGSVSTLKIQRTQQEDSAVYLCASSPGRGKTSGSPLHFGNGTRLTVT.

The V and J genes are TRBV30 and TRBJ2-3; D might be TRBD1 (6 bases). Germline V CDR1 and CDR2: GTSNPN, SVGIG (reference sequence). The CDR3 has 14 residues. Between the trimmed V and J ends, which lost 4 bases and 0 bases, there was a span of 11 bases. The CDR3 sequence: CAWKKDRSTDTQYF. In DNA, the CDR3 is TGTGCCTGGAAGAAAGACAGGAGCACAGATACGCAGTATTTT. Full variable domain (outside the CDR3, taken from reference TRBV30 and TRBJ2-3): SQTIHQWPATLVQPVGSPLSLECTVEGTSNPNLYWYRQAAGRGLQLLFYSVGIGQISSEVPQNLSASRPQDRQFILSSKKLLLSDSGFYLCAWKKDRSTDTQYFGPGTRLTVL.

This sequence joins TRBV5-4 and TRBJ1-2; D is perhaps TRBD1 (6 bases). Germline V lookup: CDR1 SGHNT, CDR2 YYREEE (reference sequence). Deletions cut 4 bases from V and 5 bases from J, with 21 bases between. The CDR3 runs to 16 residues. DNA for the CDR3: TGTGCCAGCAGCGGGGGAGTAAACAGGGCCCTTTATGGCTACACCTTC. It codes for CASSGGVNRALYGYTF.

The chain is built from TRBV4-3 and TRBJ2-1, with 7 bases aligning to TRBD2. Trimming at V came to 0 bases and at J to 13 bases, leaving 6 bases not matched to a gene. In germline, CDR1 is LGHNA, CDR2 YSLEER. The CDR3 spans 13 residues. CDR3 DNA: TGCGCCAGCAGCCAAGAAAGCGGGATTCAACAGTTCTTC. As protein: CASSQESGIQQFF.

This clone was seen once. This sequence joins TRBV9 and TRBJ1-1; D call uncertain. CDR3 size: 13 residues. Per the germline V gene, CDR1 is SGDLS and CDR2 is YYNGEE. V lost 3 bases to trimming and J lost 0 bases, with 6 bases between them. The CDR3 region has the DNA TGTGCCAGCAGCGCCCGTTTGAACACTGAAGCTTTCTTT. Translated, it gives CASSARLNTEAFF.

The chain couples TRBV7-2 to TRBJ1-6; D possibly corresponds to TRBD1 (5 bases). With 4 bases removed from V and 13 bases from J, the gap between germline ends came to 17 bases. The CDR3 consists of 14 residues. CDR1 is SGHTA and CDR2 is FQGNSA in the germline V gene. The CDR3 is CASSSDTFPSPLHF. The DNA of the CDR3 is TGTGCCAGCAGCTCGGACACCTTCCCTTCTCCCCTCCACTTT.

This rearrangement joins TRBV13 to TRBJ2-3, with TRBD2 identical over 13 bases. The germline V gene has CDR1 PRHDT and CDR2 FYEKMQ (reference sequence). The trim removed 5 bases at V and 5 bases at J, leaving 7 bases unmatched. The CDR3 totals 16 residues. The CDR3 loop reads CASSGTSGGAGDTQYF. In nucleotides, the CDR3 is TGTGCCAGCAGCGGTACTAGCGGGGGGGCGGGAGATACGCAGTATTTT. Supplemented by reference TRBV13 and TRBJ2-3, the full variable domain reads AAGVIQSPRHLIKEKRETATLKCYPIPRHDTVYWYQQGPGQDPQFLISFYEKMQSDKGSIPDRFSAQQFSDYHSELNMSSLELGDSALYFCASSGTSGGAGDTQYFGPGTRLTVL.

This clone came up once. The J gene is TRBJ1-6, the V gene TRBV25-1; 8 bases agree with TRBD1. V was pared by 10 bases and J by 6 bases, with 5 bases of the junction left unmatched. The CDR3 is 13 amino acids. The germline CDR1 and CDR2 sequences are MGHDK and SYGVNS. The CDR3 spells CATRGQFNSPLHF. CDR3 DNA sequence: TGTGCCACCAGGGGGCAGTTTAATTCACCCCTCCACTTT.